The clone carrying this TCR beta chain was detected only a few times. As yet, its antigen is unknown. Running of the v3.0 immunoSEQ assay took place at survey level. Generated by immunoSEQ multiplex PCR, the TCRdb table keeps only in-frame clones and is missing some. This sample carries around 8,600 clones, 75% to 80% of them seen once, and the ten largest clones take roughly 25%. There are 15 residues in the CDR3. CDR1 and CDR2 from the germline V gene are LNHDA and SQIVND (reference sequence). Between the trimmed V and J ends, which lost 4 bases and 2 bases, there was a span of 14 bases. The sample originates from a study of long-term antiretroviral therapy in people with HIV. The study's findings and limits: It was not possible to obtain data on ART adherence, viral resistance or therapy changes. Post-ART diversity increased but stayed below transplant donor controls.

The V call is TRBV19, the J call TRBJ1-2; the D gene is possibly TRBD1 (5 bases). The clonotype comes from a man aged 35-49 years with HIV. Sequences were derived from unsorted PBMCs, sampled 0.6 years before starting antiretroviral therapy. CDR3 sequence: CASSKGRDSNYGYTF. The CDR3 DNA follows: TGTGCCAGTAGTAAGGGCCGGGACTCCAACTATGGCTACACCTTC.